The clone carrying this TCR beta chain was found a few times. The antigen remains unidentified. The sample is drawn from a study of blood T cells in healthy people across ages. Notes on the study in general: Roughly linear age-related decline in beta diversity appeared, significant by age around 40.

The use of a sample-barcoded 5' primer and a J-beta primer mix characterized a second PCR of roughly 6 to 11 cycles. Each CDR3 protein is one row after TCRdb ran MiXCR on the 5' RACE reads. This sample yields 600,000 to 1,000,000 distinct CDR3 sequences, of which roughly 50% are seen a single time; roughly 22% belongs to the top ten. The source of this sequence is a young man in good health. Sequenced sample: blood.

The CDR3 coding sequence is TGCGCCAGCAGCACGACAGTGAACTATGGCTACACCTTC. Protein product: CASSTTVNYGYTF. V is TRBV5-1 and J is TRBJ1-2; possible D gene TRBD1, 5 bases. The CDR3 consists of 13 residues. Germline V lookup: CDR1 SGHRS, CDR2 YFSETQ. The V and J ends lost 4 bases and 2 bases respectively, with 9 bases between them.